This T cell receptor (beta chain) was documented in a study of blood T cell repertoires in COVID-19. Study-wide context: COVID-19 samples, acute and convalescent, were from the United States, Italy and Spain. T cells, B-cell-depleted T cells, or PBMCs supplied cDNA or gDNA.

Libraries were prepared by immunoSEQ multiplex PCR; TCRdb keeps only in-frame clonotypes and omits some of them. The table includes some 54,000 clones, 81% detected once. The CDR3 sequence is 15 residues long. CDR1 and CDR2 from the germline V gene are LGHDT and YNNKEL (reference sequence). V gave up 1 base and J gave up 4 bases; unmatched junction bases: 5. This chain links TRBV3-1 (or the pseudogene TRBV3-2) with TRBJ2-3; 7 positions agree with TRBD2. The specimen was peripheral blood. This TCR was recovered from a woman of 80 years or more with COVID-19, enrolled during active disease. The DNA of the CDR3 is TGTGCCAGCAGCCAAGGGGCTGCGGGAGCAGATACGCAGTATTTT. As protein: CASSQGAAGADTQYF.